The entry that follows covers one TCR beta chain sequence. The CDR3 length is 14 residues. The germline V and J ends were trimmed by 6 bases and 10 bases, with 16 bases remaining between them. CDR1 MDHEN and CDR2 SYDVKM come from the germline V gene. Methods used by the authors: Amplification of reference gene primers was used by the study to estimate nucleated cell counts. Here immunoSEQ multiplex PCR was the method, and the copy in TCRdb shows in-frame clones only, minus some. V, J and clone size were drawn from that table, and D and trimming were deduced from the DNA. The sample yields fewer than 250,000 clones, 65% to 90% seen once. The sample is drawn from a study of blood T cell repertoires in COVID-19. The wider study: Sites in the United States, Italy and Spain provided acute and convalescent COVID-19 samples. PBMCs, B-cell-depleted T cells, or T cells were the source of the cDNA or gDNA that made up the material.

The sequenced sample consisted of PBMCs or T cells enriched from blood (not recorded which). The chain recombines TRBV28 with TRBJ1-6; weak D call: TRBD1 (5 bases). The receptor comes from a woman in her forties with acute COVID-19. Written as DNA, the CDR3 is TGTGCCAGCAGCGTCCCGGGACTCCCATCACCCCTCCACTTT. Its protein is CASSVPGLPSPLHF.